Ten or more counts support the clone carrying this T cell receptor (beta chain). This CDR3 spans 16 amino acids. V was shortened by 8 bases and J by 3 bases, with 23 bases between the two germline ends. CDR1 DFQATT and CDR2 SNEGSKA come from the germline V gene (reference sequence). The sample originates from a study of early T cells in non-severe SARS-CoV-2 infection. In TCRdb, the 5' RACE reads were re-called with MiXCR into one record per CDR3 protein. This repertoire shows tens of thousands of distinct CDR3 sequences, roughly an eighth found once; its top ten account for 4% to 6%. The sequenced material came from whole blood. The chain uses TRBV20-1 and TRBJ2-1; TRBD2 might be the D (6 bases). The TCR was taken from an adult who was a healthcare worker with PCR-confirmed SARS-CoV-2 infection or an uninfected control (not recorded which). In DNA form, the CDR3 reads TGCAGTCCCTCCTCCGGCGGGGCCCACCGCTACAATGAGCAGTTCTTC. Protein: CSPSSGGAHRYNEQFF.